A selection of T cell receptor beta chains follows, all from one sample in a study of human T cells and chemical hapten exposure. TCRdb recomputed calls from the RACE reads with MiXCR, one row per CDR3 protein. The top ten clones hold roughly 5% of a sample with 65,000 to 70,000 distinct CDR3 sequences, approximately 10% of them seen once. Specimen: whole blood, collected in connection with sensitization to the hapten diphenylcyclopropenone (DPC). The receptors shown here come from a woman aged 45-65 years with alopecia areata. Some clones in this sample may be carry-over from other donors' samples. The CDR3 runs from the conserved cysteine through the conserved F or W. Each record gives: V gene, clone size, D gene, J gene, CDR3 DNA, CDR3 protein. The D gene is left open where the match is weak. Only part of the rows carry a size: once, few, many, or a class if the clone is expanded.

TRBV7-2	many	TRBD2	TRBJ2-5	TGTGCCAGCAGCCGACTTAGCGGGAGGGCTCGGGAGACCCAGTACTTC	CASSRLSGRARETQYF
TRBV12-3/TRBV12-4	many	.	TRBJ1-1	TGTGCCAGCTACGGGGATCGCACTGAAGCTTTCTTT	CASYGDRTEAFF
TRBV10-2	.	.	TRBJ2-2	TGCGCCAGCAGCGTACGTAACACCGGGGAGCTGTTTTTT	CASSVRNTGELFF
TRBV18	few	.	TRBJ2-5	TGTGCCAGCTCACCAGACAGCTCAGGGACCCAGTACTTC	CASSPDSSGTQYF
TRBV28	many	.	TRBJ2-2	TGTGCCAGCAGTTCCCTCTTGATGATAGCTAACACCGGGGAGCTGTTTTTT	CASSSLLMIANTGELFF
TRBV12-3/TRBV12-4	many	TRBD1	TRBJ1-1	TGTGCCAGCAGTTACCAGGGGGCTGGGACTGAAGCTTTCTTT	CASSYQGAGTEAFF
TRBV7-2	few	.	TRBJ2-7	TGTGCCAGCAGCTTAGAGGAACCGGGACCGAACTACGAGCAGTACTTC	CASSLEEPGPNYEQYF
TRBV2	few	.	TRBJ1-5	TGTGCCAGCAACCTACAGGGAAATGGGGCCCAGCATTTT	CASNLQGNGAQHF
TRBV11-3	.	TRBD2	TRBJ2-1	TGTGCCAGCAGCCCCGGGGTAGCGGGTTCCGCCTACAATGAGCAGTTCTTC	CASSPGVAGSAYNEQFF
TRBV6-2/TRBV6-3	many	.	TRBJ1-6	TGTGCCAGCAGTTACTCCCCGACAGGAGTGAATTCACCCCTCCACTTT	CASSYSPTGVNSPLHF
TRBV5-1	few	TRBD2	TRBJ2-3	TGCGCCAGCAGCAGCGGGACTAGCGGGAGAAGGGCAGATACGCAGTATTTT	CASSSGTSGRRADTQYF
TRBV6-1	few	.	TRBJ1-5	TGTGCCAGCCAGTTTCTTGGCAATCAGCCCCAGCATTTT	CASQFLGNQPQHF
TRBV12-3/TRBV12-4	few	.	TRBJ1-6	TGTGCCAGCAGTTTACAAAACCCCTTCTGGGGCTCACCCCTCCACTTT	CASSLQNPFWGSPLHF
TRBV9	many	.	TRBJ2-5	TGTGCCAGCAGCGTTGGTTCAGGGCCGAAGACCCAGTACTTC	CASSVGSGPKTQYF
TRBV25-1	.	TRBD1	TRBJ1-6	TGTGCCAGCAGGGACAGGGTTGATTCACCCCTCCACTTT	CASRDRVDSPLHF
TRBV20-1	.	TRBD1	TRBJ2-1	TGCAGTGCTACAGGGGGCTCCTACAATGAGCAGTTCTTC	CSATGGSYNEQFF
TRBV4-1	.	.	TRBJ1-1	TGCGCCAGCAGCCAGGAAGGGTCGACGAGGGGCACTGAAGCTTTCTTT	CASSQEGSTRGTEAFF
TRBV7-8	few	.	TRBJ2-7	TGTGCCAGCAGCTTAGTCGCCGGATCCTACGAGCAGTACTTC	CASSLVAGSYEQYF
TRBV29-1	.	TRBD2	TRBJ2-7	TGCAGCGGGACTAGCGGATCGGTTTACGAGCAGTACTTC	CSGTSGSVYEQYF
TRBV6-5	few	TRBD1	TRBJ1-2	TGTGCCAGCAGCTCTAAGACAGGGACTAACTATGGCTACACCTTC	CASSSKTGTNYGYTF
TRBV18	few	.	TRBJ2-1	TGTGCCAGCTCACCACAAGGTCGGGATGAGCAGTTCTTC	CASSPQGRDEQFF
TRBV30	many	.	TRBJ2-3	TGTGCCTGGAGTGTAGGGCAGTCCCCGAGTTTT	CAWSVGQSPSF
TRBV12-3/TRBV12-4	many	.	TRBJ1-2	TGTGCCAGCAGTTTAAGTAACTATGGCTACACCTTC	CASSLSNYGYTF
TRBV11-2	many	.	TRBJ2-1	TGTGCCAGCAGCTTAGGGCAGGGAGAGCCCAATGAGCAGTTCTTC	CASSLGQGEPNEQFF
TRBV20-1	many	.	TRBJ2-3	TGCAGTGCGAGAAAAGGGGAAAGCACAGATACGCAGTATTTT	CSARKGESTDTQYF
TRBV7-9	many	.	TRBJ1-1	TGTGCCAGCAGCTTTTTGGAGGGGAACACTGAAGCTTTCTTT	CASSFLEGNTEAFF
TRBV28	.	.	TRBJ1-2	TGTGCCAGCAGTTTCGGTAGTGTCTATGGCTACACCTTC	CASSFGSVYGYTF
TRBV6-6	few	.	TRBJ2-5	TGTGCCAGCAGTTCACTCGAGACCCAGTACTTC	CASSSLETQYF
TRBV10-3	few	.	TRBJ1-2	TGTGCCATCAGTGAGTCGATAGTAGGGACGGGAATATATGGCTACACCTTC	CAISESIVGTGIYGYTF
TRBV9	.	TRBD1	TRBJ1-1	TGTGCCAGCAGCGCACAGACAGGGGACACTGAAGCTTTCTTT	CASSAQTGDTEAFF
TRBV27	.	.	TRBJ2-7	TGTGCCACCAGGGTAGGCAGGGAGCACGAGCAGTACTTC	CATRVGREHEQYF
TRBV12-5	many	.	TRBJ1-3	TGTGCTAGCGACACCCCGGATTACTCTGGAAACACCATATATTTT	CASDTPDYSGNTIYF
TRBV29-1	.	TRBD2	TRBJ2-5	TGCAGCGTTGACCGGAGCGGGGGTAGTGAGACCCAGTACTTC	CSVDRSGGSETQYF
TRBV7-7	few	.	TRBJ2-7	TGTGCTAGCAGCCCTACGGGACAACTCTACGAGCAGTACTTC	CASSPTGQLYEQYF
TRBV18	few	.	TRBJ2-7	TGTGCCAGCTCACATGATAGGGGACACTACGAGCAGTACTTC	CASSHDRGHYEQYF
TRBV5-1	many	.	TRBJ1-2	TGCGCCAGCAGCTTAATGGATAACTATGGCTACACCTTC	CASSLMDNYGYTF
TRBV6-5	few	TRBD1	TRBJ1-1	TGTGCCAGCAGTCCGACAGGGGGCTACACTGAAGCTTTCTTT	CASSPTGGYTEAFF
TRBV29-1	once	.	TRBJ1-1	TGCAGCGTTGGGAGGACAGACACTGAAGCTTTCTTT	CSVGRTDTEAFF
TRBV5-5	.	.	TRBJ2-4	TGTGCCAGCAGCTTGGATTGGGGAGTTATCAAAAACATTCAGTACTTC	CASSLDWGVIKNIQYF
TRBV7-3	few	.	TRBJ2-6	TGTGCCAGCAGCTCCCACTCTGGGGCCAACGTCCTGACTTTC	CASSSHSGANVLTF
TRBV5-4	many	.	TRBJ1-2	TGTGCCAGCAGCTTAGGGGGGGCCTATGGCTACACCTTC	CASSLGGAYGYTF
TRBV7-9	many	.	TRBJ2-1	TGTGCCAGCAGCTCCCCGGGACTTCCCATCTCCTACAATGAGCAGTTCTTC	CASSSPGLPISYNEQFF
TRBV6-2/TRBV6-3	many	TRBD2	TRBJ2-3	TGTGCCAGCAGTTACTCGACTAGCAGGGATACGCAGTATTTT	CASSYSTSRDTQYF
TRBV20-1	many	.	TRBJ2-7	TGCAGTGCCAGAGGGCGGGCGTCCTACGAGCAGTACTTC	CSARGRASYEQYF
TRBV6-6	many	TRBD1	TRBJ1-2	TGTGCCAGCACGAAGGGACAGACAACTAACTATGGCTACACCTTC	CASTKGQTTNYGYTF
TRBV28	.	.	TRBJ2-7	TGTGCCGTTACAGGTGGAGTACGCGAGCAGTACTTC	CAVTGGVREQYF
TRBV7-3	many	TRBD1	TRBJ1-2	TGTGCCAGCAGCCCCTGGGGGACAGGGACTGGCTACACCTTC	CASSPWGTGTGYTF
TRBV18	.	.	TRBJ2-7	TGTGCCAGCTCGGGGCTTATCCGGGACATTTCGGCTGGGGAGCAGTACTTC	CASSGLIRDISAGEQYF
TRBV10-2	few	TRBD1	TRBJ2-1	TGCGCCAGCAGTGCCCGGACAGGGAACCATGAGCAGTTCTTC	CASSARTGNHEQFF
TRBV12-3/TRBV12-4	.	.	TRBJ2-5	TGTGCCAGCAGTTTTGGCACAGGGCGAGAGACCCAGTACTTC	CASSFGTGRETQYF